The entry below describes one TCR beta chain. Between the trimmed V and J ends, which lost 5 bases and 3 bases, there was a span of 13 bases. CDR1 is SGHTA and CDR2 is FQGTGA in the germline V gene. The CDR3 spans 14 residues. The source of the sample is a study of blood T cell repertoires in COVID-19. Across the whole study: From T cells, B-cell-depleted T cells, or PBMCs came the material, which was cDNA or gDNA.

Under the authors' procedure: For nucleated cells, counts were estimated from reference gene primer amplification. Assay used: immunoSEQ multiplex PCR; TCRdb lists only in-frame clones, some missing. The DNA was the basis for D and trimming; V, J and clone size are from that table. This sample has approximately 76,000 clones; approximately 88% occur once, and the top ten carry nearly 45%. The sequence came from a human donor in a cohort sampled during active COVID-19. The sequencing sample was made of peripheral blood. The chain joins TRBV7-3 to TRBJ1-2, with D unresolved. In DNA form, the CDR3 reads TGTGCCAGCAGCCAGCGCCGGGTACACTATGGCTACACCTTC. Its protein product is CASSQRRVHYGYTF.